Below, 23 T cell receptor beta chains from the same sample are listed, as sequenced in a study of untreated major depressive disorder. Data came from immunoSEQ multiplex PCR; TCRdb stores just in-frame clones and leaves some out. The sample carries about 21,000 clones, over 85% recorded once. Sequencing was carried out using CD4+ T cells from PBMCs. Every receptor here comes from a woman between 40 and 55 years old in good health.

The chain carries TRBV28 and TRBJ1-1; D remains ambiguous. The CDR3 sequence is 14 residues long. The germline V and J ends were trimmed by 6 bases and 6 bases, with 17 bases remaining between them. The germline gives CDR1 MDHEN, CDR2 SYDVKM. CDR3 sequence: CASRLRASQSEAFF. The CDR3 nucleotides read TGTGCCAGCAGACTCCGGGCATCCCAGTCTGAAGCTTTCTTT.

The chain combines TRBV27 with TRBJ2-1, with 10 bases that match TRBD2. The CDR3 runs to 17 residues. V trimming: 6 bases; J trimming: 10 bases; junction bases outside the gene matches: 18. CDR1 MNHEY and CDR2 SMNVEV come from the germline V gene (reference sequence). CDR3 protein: CASRLSPQASGSGEQFF. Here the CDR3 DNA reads TGTGCCAGCAGGCTATCTCCTCAGGCTAGCGGGAGTGGGGAGCAGTTCTTC.

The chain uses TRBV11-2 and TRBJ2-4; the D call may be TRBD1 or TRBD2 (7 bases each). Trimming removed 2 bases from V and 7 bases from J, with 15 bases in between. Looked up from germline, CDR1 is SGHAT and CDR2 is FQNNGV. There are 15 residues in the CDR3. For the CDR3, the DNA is TGTGCCAGCAGCTTATATTCGCAGGGGGGGAACATTCAGTACTTC. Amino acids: CASSLYSQGGNIQYF.

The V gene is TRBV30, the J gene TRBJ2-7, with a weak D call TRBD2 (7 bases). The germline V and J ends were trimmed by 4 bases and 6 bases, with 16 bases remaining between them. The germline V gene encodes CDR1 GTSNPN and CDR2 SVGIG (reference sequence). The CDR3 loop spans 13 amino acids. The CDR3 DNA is TGTGCCTGGACACCGTGGGGGGGCAGCGAGCAGTACTTC. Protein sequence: CAWTPWGGSEQYF.

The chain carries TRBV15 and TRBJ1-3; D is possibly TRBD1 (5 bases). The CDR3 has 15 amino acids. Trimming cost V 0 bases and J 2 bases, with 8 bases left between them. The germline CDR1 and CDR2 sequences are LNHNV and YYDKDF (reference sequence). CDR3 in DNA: TGTGCCACCAGCAGAGATCCAGGGACTGGAAACACCATATATTTT. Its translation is CATSRDPGTGNTIYF.

This chain's CDR3 is CASSHPMGANTEAFF. CDR3 bases: TGTGCCAGCTCACACCCCATGGGGGCAAACACTGAAGCTTTCTTT. The chain employs TRBV18 and TRBJ1-1; D possibly corresponds to TRBD1 (6 bases). V was cut by 4 bases and J by 2 bases, with 14 bases left in between. This CDR3 is built from 15 residues. Germline V gene lookup returns CDR1 KGHSH and CDR2 LQKENI.

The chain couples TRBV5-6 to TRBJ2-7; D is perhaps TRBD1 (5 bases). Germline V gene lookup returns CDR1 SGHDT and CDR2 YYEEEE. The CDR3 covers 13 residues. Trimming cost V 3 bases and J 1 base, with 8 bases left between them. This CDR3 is CASSSTVSYEQYF. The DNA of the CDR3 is TGTGCCAGCAGCTCGACAGTTTCCTACGAGCAGTACTTC.

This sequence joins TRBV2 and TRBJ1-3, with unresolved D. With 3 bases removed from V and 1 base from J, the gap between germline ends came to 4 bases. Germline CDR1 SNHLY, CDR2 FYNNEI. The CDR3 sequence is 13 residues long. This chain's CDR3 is CASSERSGNTIYF. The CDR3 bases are TGTGCCAGCAGTGAGCGGTCTGGAAACACCATATATTTT.

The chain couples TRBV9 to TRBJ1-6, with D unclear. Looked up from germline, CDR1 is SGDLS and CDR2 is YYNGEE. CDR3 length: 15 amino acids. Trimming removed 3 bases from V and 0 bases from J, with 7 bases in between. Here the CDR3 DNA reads TGTGCCAGCAGCGGGAGGAGCTCCTATAATTCACCCCTCCACTTT. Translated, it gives CASSGRSSYNSPLHF. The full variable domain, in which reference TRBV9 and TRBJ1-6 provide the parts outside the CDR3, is DSGVTQTPKHLITATGQRVTLRCSPRSGDLSVYWYQQSLDQGLQFLIQYYNGEERAKGNILERFSAQQFPDLHSELNLSSLELGDSALYFCASSGRSSYNSPLHFGNGTRLTVT.

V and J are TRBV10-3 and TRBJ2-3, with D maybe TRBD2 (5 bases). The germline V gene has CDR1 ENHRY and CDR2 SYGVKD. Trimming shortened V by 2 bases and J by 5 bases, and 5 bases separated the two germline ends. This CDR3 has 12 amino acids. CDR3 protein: CAISERGDTQYF. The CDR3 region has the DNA TGTGCCATCAGTGAGCGGGGAGATACGCAGTATTTT.

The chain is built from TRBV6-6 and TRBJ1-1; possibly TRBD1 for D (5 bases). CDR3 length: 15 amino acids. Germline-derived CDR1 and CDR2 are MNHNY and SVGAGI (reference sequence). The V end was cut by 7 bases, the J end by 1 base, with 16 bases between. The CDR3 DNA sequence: TGTGCCAGCATTCGGGAATGGGGGTCGAACACTGAAGCTTTCTTT. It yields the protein CASIREWGSNTEAFF.

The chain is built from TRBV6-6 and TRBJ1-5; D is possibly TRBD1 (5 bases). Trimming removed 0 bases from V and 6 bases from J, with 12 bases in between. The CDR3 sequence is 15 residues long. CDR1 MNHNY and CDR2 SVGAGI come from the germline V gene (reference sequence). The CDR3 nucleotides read TGTGCCAGCAGTTACTCTGAGGGCGGGGGTCAGCCCCAGCATTTT. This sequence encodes CASSYSEGGGQPQHF.

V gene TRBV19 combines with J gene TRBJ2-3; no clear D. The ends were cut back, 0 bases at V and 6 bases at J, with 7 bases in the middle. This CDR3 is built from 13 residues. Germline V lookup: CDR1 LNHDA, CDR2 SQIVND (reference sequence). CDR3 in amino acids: CASSIEPWDTQYF. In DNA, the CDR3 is TGTGCCAGTAGTATAGAACCGTGGGATACGCAGTATTTT.

The CDR3 spells CASSQEFTTDTQYF. The CDR3 DNA is TGCGCCAGCAGCCAAGAATTCACCACAGATACGCAGTATTTT. V is TRBV4-1 and J is TRBJ2-3; D remains ambiguous. The CDR3 consists of 14 residues. Trimming shortened V by 0 bases and J by 2 bases, and 6 bases separated the two germline ends. CDR1 MGHRA and CDR2 YSYEKL come from the germline V gene.

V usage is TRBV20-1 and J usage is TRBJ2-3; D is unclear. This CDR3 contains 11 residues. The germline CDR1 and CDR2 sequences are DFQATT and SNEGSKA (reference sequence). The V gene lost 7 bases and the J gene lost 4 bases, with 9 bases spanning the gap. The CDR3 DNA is TGCAGTGGGAGTGGCCCAGATACGCAGTATTTT. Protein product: CSGSGPDTQYF.

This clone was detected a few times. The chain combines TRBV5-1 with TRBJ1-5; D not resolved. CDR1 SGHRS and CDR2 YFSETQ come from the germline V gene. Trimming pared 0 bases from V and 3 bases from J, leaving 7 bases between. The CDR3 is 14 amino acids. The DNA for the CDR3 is TGCGCCAGCAGCTTGGGAGCTCCCAATCAGCCCCAGCATTTT. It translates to CASSLGAPNQPQHF.

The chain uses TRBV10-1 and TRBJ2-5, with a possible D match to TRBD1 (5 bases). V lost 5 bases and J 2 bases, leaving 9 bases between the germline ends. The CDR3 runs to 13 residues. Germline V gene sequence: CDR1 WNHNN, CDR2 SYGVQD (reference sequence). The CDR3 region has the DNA TGCGCCAGCAGTCCAGGGTTACAAGAGACCCAGTACTTC. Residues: CASSPGLQETQYF.

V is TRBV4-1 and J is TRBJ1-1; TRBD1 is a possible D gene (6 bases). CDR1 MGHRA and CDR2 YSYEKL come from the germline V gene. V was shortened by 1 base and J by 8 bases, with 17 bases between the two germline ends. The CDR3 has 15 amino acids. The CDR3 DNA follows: TGCGCCAGCAGCCAAGGTCTCCAGGGGTTTAGGGAAGCTTTCTTT. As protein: CASSQGLQGFREAFF.

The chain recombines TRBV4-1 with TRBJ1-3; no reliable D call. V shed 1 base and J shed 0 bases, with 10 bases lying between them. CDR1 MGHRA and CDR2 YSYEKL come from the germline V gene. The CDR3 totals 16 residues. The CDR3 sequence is CASSQVVQVSGNTIYF. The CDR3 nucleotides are TGCGCCAGCAGCCAAGTTGTTCAGGTCTCTGGAAACACCATATATTTT.

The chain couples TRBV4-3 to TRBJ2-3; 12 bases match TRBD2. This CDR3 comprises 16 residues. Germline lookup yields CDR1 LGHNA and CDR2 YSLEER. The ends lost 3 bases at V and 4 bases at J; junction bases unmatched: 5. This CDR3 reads CASSHPTSGGPDTQYF. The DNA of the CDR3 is TGCGCCAGCAGCCACCCTACTAGCGGGGGGCCAGATACGCAGTATTTT.

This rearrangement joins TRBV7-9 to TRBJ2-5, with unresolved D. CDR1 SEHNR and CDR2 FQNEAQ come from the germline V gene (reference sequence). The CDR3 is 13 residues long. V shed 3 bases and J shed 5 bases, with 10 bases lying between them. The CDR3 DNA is TGTGCCAGCAGCTTCGGCCCATGGGAGACCCAGTACTTC. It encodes CASSFGPWETQYF.

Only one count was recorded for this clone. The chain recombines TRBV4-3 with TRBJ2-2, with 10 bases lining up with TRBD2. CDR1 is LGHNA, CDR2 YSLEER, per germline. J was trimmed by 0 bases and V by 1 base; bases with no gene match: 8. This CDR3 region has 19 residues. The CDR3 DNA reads TGCGCCAGCAGCCAAGGGGTAGCGGGGGGTATTACGAACACCGGGGAGCTGTTTTTT. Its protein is CASSQGVAGGITNTGELFF.

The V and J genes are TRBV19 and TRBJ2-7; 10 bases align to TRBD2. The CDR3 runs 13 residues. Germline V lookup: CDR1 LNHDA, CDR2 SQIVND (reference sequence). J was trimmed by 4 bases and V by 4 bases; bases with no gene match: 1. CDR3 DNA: TGTGCCAGTAGTACTAGCGGGGGTTACGAGCAGTACTTC. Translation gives CASSTSGGYEQYF.